These T cell receptor beta chains were read from a single sample in a study of cytomegalovirus exposure and HLA in healthy donors. The repertoire was sequenced with immunoSEQ multiplex PCR; TCRdb's copy has only in-frame clones and lacks some. The table has 150,000 or so clones, about four fifths seen once. Sequencing was done on a sample of PBMCs. The origin of the receptors is a man aged 30 to 39 in good health and CMV-seropositive. Each CDR3 is given with its conserved first and last residue. The order of the fields is D gene, V gene, CDR3 protein. D genes are given only for firm matches.

d_call: .
v_call: TRBV19
cdr3_aa: CASSPQGLGGLRVSGANGLTF

d_call: TRBD2
v_call: TRBV5-4
cdr3_aa: CASTDNGRASGNNEQFF

d_call: .
v_call: TRBV11-2
cdr3_aa: CASSLGRIDTQYF

d_call: TRBD2
v_call: TRBV6-4
cdr3_aa: CASSKTSGAPQETQYF

d_call: .
v_call: TRBV27
cdr3_aa: CASSLFRGNYGYTF

d_call: .
v_call: TRBV27
cdr3_aa: CASSLKSGDPYEQYF

d_call: .
v_call: TRBV6-5
cdr3_aa: CASSYAANYGYTF

d_call: TRBD2
v_call: TRBV2
cdr3_aa: CATLRERGNYNEQFF

d_call: TRBD1
v_call: TRBV5-4
cdr3_aa: CASSLAPRQGMGEQYF

d_call: TRBD2
v_call: TRBV4-3
cdr3_aa: CASSQDPVLAGLGDTQYF

d_call: TRBD1
v_call: TRBV14
cdr3_aa: CASSHLTTGGWATNEKLFF

d_call: TRBD1
v_call: TRBV6-5
cdr3_aa: CASSAGTGFDGYTF

d_call: TRBD1
v_call: TRBV27
cdr3_aa: CASSDRGGTEAFF

d_call: .
v_call: TRBV6-1
cdr3_aa: CASSELGGYEKLFF

d_call: .
v_call: TRBV7-2
cdr3_aa: CASSAKYEAFF

d_call: .
v_call: TRBV28
cdr3_aa: CASIHDPPRGVNEKLFF

d_call: TRBD2
v_call: TRBV7-8
cdr3_aa: CASSVRAGLAGSGELFF

d_call: .
v_call: TRBV7-9
cdr3_aa: CASSPQEGANTGELFF

d_call: TRBD1
v_call: TRBV5-6
cdr3_aa: CASSSGTGALNYGYTF

d_call: .
v_call: TRBV4-3
cdr3_aa: CASSQETNTEAFF

d_call: TRBD2
v_call: TRBV11-2
cdr3_aa: CASLGGLAGVNEQFF

d_call: TRBD1
v_call: TRBV7-9
cdr3_aa: CASSLVGTGNTGELFF

d_call: TRBD1
v_call: TRBV30
cdr3_aa: CAWHLGTDYGYTF

d_call: .
v_call: TRBV19
cdr3_aa: CASSTRDFYGYTF

d_call: .
v_call: TRBV7-2
cdr3_aa: CASSYRGRNEKLFF

d_call: .
v_call: TRBV30
cdr3_aa: CAWSGGHTDTQYF

d_call: TRBD1
v_call: TRBV6-6
cdr3_aa: CASSPGQGAQNEQFF

d_call: TRBD2
v_call: TRBV29-1
cdr3_aa: CSAREGRTSTYNEQFF

d_call: .
v_call: TRBV4-1
cdr3_aa: CASSPEPGYYEQYF

d_call: .
v_call: TRBV28
cdr3_aa: CASSFGGPSGNTIYF

d_call: TRBD2
v_call: TRBV30
cdr3_aa: CAWSEPGLGREQYF

d_call: TRBD1
v_call: TRBV29-1
cdr3_aa: CSVGRLRQGTYEQYF

d_call: TRBD2
v_call: TRBV28
cdr3_aa: CASGRVPPAYNEQFF

d_call: .
v_call: TRBV9
cdr3_aa: CASSSPSDTQYF

d_call: .
v_call: TRBV7-9
cdr3_aa: CASSLALALTDTQYF

d_call: .
v_call: TRBV21-1
cdr3_aa: CASSPWHGTDTQYF

d_call: .
v_call: TRBV18
cdr3_aa: CASSPKSGDTEAFF

d_call: .
v_call: TRBV7-9
cdr3_aa: CASSRGLTYQPGAFF

d_call: TRBD1
v_call: TRBV6-6
cdr3_aa: CASSHGQGISYEQYF

d_call: TRBD2
v_call: TRBV5-1
cdr3_aa: CASSLGRILSGSSYEQYF

d_call: .
v_call: TRBV11-2
cdr3_aa: CASRPVRGSRGGYTF

d_call: .
v_call: TRBV11-2
cdr3_aa: CASSTRSRHTGANVLTF

d_call: TRBD1
v_call: TRBV28
cdr3_aa: CASSIIGGSYGYTF

d_call: .
v_call: TRBV6-5
cdr3_aa: CASSDGDSTDTQYF

d_call: .
v_call: TRBV15
cdr3_aa: CATSRDQGAGVREQFF

d_call: TRBD2
v_call: TRBV10-3
cdr3_aa: CAIWGGTSGGLGYEQYF

d_call: TRBD1
v_call: TRBV7-9
cdr3_aa: CSSSLGNRGPGEQYF

d_call: TRBD2
v_call: TRBV7-9
cdr3_aa: CASRSERGEQFF

d_call: .
v_call: TRBV10-3
cdr3_aa: CAISTRGGPGANVLTF

d_call: .
v_call: TRBV6-5
cdr3_aa: CASRPLGGAKNSQYF

d_call: .
v_call: TRBV4-3
cdr3_aa: CASSQAAGALYQETQYF

d_call: TRBD1
v_call: TRBV7-2
cdr3_aa: CASSYTGTGNYGYTF

d_call: .
v_call: TRBV12-5
cdr3_aa: CASATTLRGNEQFF